A selection of T cell receptor beta chains follows, all from one sample in a study of T cell changes during pregnancy in multiple sclerosis. TCRdb's copy holds only in-frame clones and misses some; the assay was immunoSEQ multiplex PCR. The repertoire has almost 65,000 clones, about 90% of them found once; the top ten carry about 2.5%. The material sequenced was peripheral blood, taken in the first trimester of pregnancy. Receptors originate from a female donor with multiple sclerosis, enrolled in a pregnancy study. The CDR3 runs from the conserved cysteine through the conserved F or W. Each record gives: D gene, V gene, J gene, clone size, CDR3 protein, CDR3 DNA. The D gene is left open where the match is weak. Clone size is stated in some rows and not others, as once, few, many or a class when expanded.

d_call: -
v_call: TRBV7-2
j_call: TRBJ2-5
clone_size: -
cdr3_aa: CASSSGGSGLQETQYF
cdr3_nt: TGTGCCAGCAGCTCTGGAGGAAGCGGATTACAAGAGACCCAGTACTTC

d_call: TRBD1
v_call: TRBV30
j_call: TRBJ1-2
clone_size: -
cdr3_aa: CAWNTGAVGGYTF
cdr3_nt: TGTGCCTGGAATACAGGGGCTGTAGGCGGCTACACCTTC

d_call: TRBD2
v_call: TRBV2
j_call: TRBJ2-2
clone_size: -
cdr3_aa: CASSVAGATGELFF
cdr3_nt: TGTGCCAGCAGCGTAGCGGGAGCCACCGGGGAGCTGTTTTTT

d_call: TRBD1
v_call: TRBV11-2
j_call: TRBJ1-1
clone_size: -
cdr3_aa: CASSTGTVYKPNTEAFF
cdr3_nt: TGTGCCAGCAGCACCGGGACAGTCTATAAACCGAACACTGAAGCTTTCTTT

d_call: -
v_call: TRBV7-2
j_call: TRBJ1-1
clone_size: -
cdr3_aa: CASSAHMLPMNTEAFF
cdr3_nt: TGTGCCAGCAGCGCACACATGTTACCCATGAACACTGAAGCTTTCTTT

d_call: -
v_call: TRBV18
j_call: TRBJ2-4
clone_size: -
cdr3_aa: CASSSRGSNVAKNIQYF
cdr3_nt: TGTGCCAGCTCGTCGAGAGGGTCCAACGTCGCCAAAAACATTCAGTACTTC

d_call: -
v_call: TRBV7-9
j_call: TRBJ2-1
clone_size: -
cdr3_aa: CASSLVLADGEQFF
cdr3_nt: TGTGCCAGCAGCTTAGTCCTGGCAGATGGTGAGCAGTTCTTC

d_call: TRBD1
v_call: TRBV27
j_call: TRBJ2-7
clone_size: few
cdr3_aa: CASSPGTGPYEQYF
cdr3_nt: TGTGCCAGCAGCCCCGGGACAGGGCCCTACGAGCAGTACTTC

d_call: -
v_call: TRBV19
j_call: TRBJ2-7
clone_size: -
cdr3_aa: CASSISGATYEQYF
cdr3_nt: TGTGCCAGTAGTATTTCAGGGGCTACCTACGAGCAGTACTTC

d_call: TRBD1
v_call: TRBV7-9
j_call: TRBJ2-7
clone_size: -
cdr3_aa: CASSHRDRHYEQYF
cdr3_nt: TGTGCCAGCAGCCACCGGGACAGGCACTACGAGCAGTACTTC

d_call: TRBD2
v_call: TRBV30
j_call: TRBJ2-1
clone_size: -
cdr3_aa: CAWIGLAGPGNEQFF
cdr3_nt: TGTGCCTGGATCGGACTAGCGGGGCCCGGGAATGAGCAGTTCTTC

d_call: -
v_call: TRBV10-3
j_call: TRBJ2-3
clone_size: once
cdr3_aa: CAISAGQTDLTDTQYF
cdr3_nt: TGTGCCATCAGTGCTGGACAGACCGATTTAACAGATACGCAGTATTTT

d_call: TRBD1
v_call: TRBV27
j_call: TRBJ1-1
clone_size: once
cdr3_aa: CASRREGDRFRANTEAFF
cdr3_nt: TGTGCCAGCCGAAGAGAGGGGGACAGATTTCGGGCGAACACTGAAGCTTTCTTT

d_call: TRBD1
v_call: TRBV25-1
j_call: TRBJ2-5
clone_size: -
cdr3_aa: CASSEQTGGNQETQYF
cdr3_nt: TGTGCCAGCAGTGAACAGACAGGGGGGAATCAAGAGACCCAGTACTTC

d_call: -
v_call: TRBV19
j_call: TRBJ2-3
clone_size: once
cdr3_aa: CASSIQGTDTQYF
cdr3_nt: TGTGCCAGTAGTATACAGGGGACAGATACGCAGTATTTT

d_call: -
v_call: TRBV28
j_call: TRBJ2-7
clone_size: few
cdr3_aa: CASSSPGGPTYEQYF
cdr3_nt: TGTGCCAGCAGTTCGCCCGGAGGGCCTACCTACGAGCAGTACTTC

d_call: TRBD2
v_call: TRBV29-1
j_call: TRBJ2-5
clone_size: -
cdr3_aa: CSVPLAGGGETQYF
cdr3_nt: TGCAGCGTCCCCCTAGCGGGAGGGGGGGAGACCCAGTACTTC

d_call: TRBD2
v_call: TRBV5-1
j_call: TRBJ2-1
clone_size: -
cdr3_aa: CASSLRLAGVNEQFF
cdr3_nt: TGCGCCAGCAGCCTTAGACTAGCGGGAGTTAATGAGCAGTTCTTC

d_call: -
v_call: TRBV5-1
j_call: TRBJ2-3
clone_size: -
cdr3_aa: CASSLGTGVTSDTQYF
cdr3_nt: TGCGCCAGCAGCTTGGGCACGGGAGTTACGTCAGATACGCAGTATTTT

d_call: -
v_call: TRBV7-3
j_call: TRBJ2-2
clone_size: -
cdr3_aa: CASSLKATGELFF
cdr3_nt: TGTGCCAGCAGCTTAAAAGCCACCGGGGAGCTGTTTTTT

d_call: TRBD2
v_call: TRBV11-3
j_call: TRBJ2-1
clone_size: -
cdr3_aa: CASSAREDPYNEQFF
cdr3_nt: TGTGCCAGCAGCGCGCGGGAGGATCCCTACAATGAGCAGTTCTTC

d_call: -
v_call: TRBV7-3
j_call: TRBJ2-7
clone_size: -
cdr3_aa: CASSLGTGLKYF
cdr3_nt: TGTGCCAGCAGCTTAGGGACTGGTTTAAAGTACTTC

d_call: -
v_call: TRBV6-4
j_call: TRBJ2-2
clone_size: -
cdr3_aa: CASSGGVDTGELFF
cdr3_nt: TGTGCCAGCAGTGGCGGGGTGGACACCGGGGAGCTGTTTTTT

d_call: -
v_call: TRBV6-1
j_call: TRBJ1-5
clone_size: once
cdr3_aa: CASSEVWQGLRSWNQPQHF
cdr3_nt: TGTGCCAGCAGTGAAGTGTGGCAGGGTTTACGGTCTTGGAATCAGCCCCAGCATTTT

d_call: TRBD2
v_call: TRBV29-1
j_call: TRBJ2-1
clone_size: once
cdr3_aa: CSGGGNEQFF
cdr3_nt: TGCAGCGGGGGGGGCAATGAGCAGTTCTTC

d_call: -
v_call: TRBV7-2
j_call: TRBJ2-7
clone_size: -
cdr3_aa: CASSRDRRNEQYF
cdr3_nt: TGTGCCAGCAGCCGTGACAGGCGGAACGAGCAGTACTTC

d_call: TRBD1
v_call: TRBV9
j_call: TRBJ1-3
clone_size: -
cdr3_aa: CASSDSGTGGNTIYF
cdr3_nt: TGTGCCAGCAGTGACTCCGGGACAGGGGGAAACACCATATATTTT

d_call: TRBD2
v_call: TRBV28
j_call: TRBJ2-3
clone_size: -
cdr3_aa: CASSMTSPGWSDTQYF
cdr3_nt: TGTGCCAGCAGTATGACTAGCCCGGGATGGTCAGATACGCAGTATTTT